This T cell receptor beta chain was retrieved from a study of cytomegalovirus exposure and HLA in healthy donors. The germline V and J ends were trimmed by 5 bases and 0 bases, with 22 bases remaining between them. Germline assignment: CDR1 SNHLY and CDR2 FYNNEI. CDR3 length: 19 residues. This clone occurred a few times. The PCR used 60 Vbeta and 13 Jbeta primers. Produced via immunoSEQ multiplex PCR; TCRdb's table is partial and in-frame only. The data show some 150,000 clones, about 9.1% seen once. The TCR originated in a woman aged 40 to 55 in good health and CMV-seropositive. Sequenced material: PBMCs. The chain is built from TRBV2 and TRBJ2-2; D may be TRBD2 (7 bases). The DNA of the CDR3 is TGTGCCAGCAGTTTCCCCCGGGGGGCCGTGTCTACGAACACCGGGGAGCTGTTTTTT. Amino acid sequence: CASSFPRGAVSTNTGELFF.